The rows below give T cell receptor beta chains drawn from one sample of a study of blood T cells in healthy people across ages. TCRdb reprocessed the 5' RACE reads via MiXCR and lists one record per CDR3 protein. This table holds roughly 700,000 distinct CDR3 sequences, 45% to 50% found once. The sample taken for sequencing was blood. The receptors here all came from a woman in her sixties in good health. The CDR3 runs from the conserved cysteine through the conserved F or W. A D gene is named only where the DNA matches it firmly. Part of the rows lack a size; the others show once, few, many or a class for expanded clones.

D gene,V gene,clone size,J gene,CDR3 protein,CDR3 DNA
.,TRBV4-3,many,TRBJ2-7,CASSQGGGQVDEQYF,TGCGCCAGCAGCCAAGGAGGGGGACAAGTGGACGAGCAGTACTTC
TRBD2,TRBV6-2/TRBV6-3,.,TRBJ2-1,CASSYSTSGSRASYNEQFF,TGTGCCAGCAGTTACTCGACTAGCGGGAGTCGGGCCTCCTACAATGAGCAGTTCTTC
.,TRBV4-1,.,TRBJ1-3,CASSQGWDTIYF,TGCGCCAGCAGCCAAGGATGGGACACCATATATTTT
TRBD2,TRBV11-3,.,TRBJ2-2,CASSSDLAGGGELFF,TGTGCCAGCAGCTCGGACCTAGCGGGAGGCGGGGAGCTGTTTTTT
TRBD2,TRBV7-9,few,TRBJ2-5,CASSWTSQETQYF,TGTGCCAGCAGCTGGACTAGTCAAGAGACCCAGTACTTC
.,TRBV20-1,once,TRBJ2-7,CSAPNDGQTTLLSYNEQYF,TGCAGTGCTCCAAACGACGGGCAGACTACTTTACTTTCCTACAATGAGCAGTACTTC
.,TRBV12-3/TRBV12-4,.,TRBJ2-3,CASSPRRVGGDTQYF,TGTGCCAGCAGCCCTCGCAGAGTGGGAGGAGATACGCAGTATTTT
TRBD1,TRBV7-2,few,TRBJ1-4,CASSLARQGWDEKLFF,TGTGCCAGCAGCTTAGCCCGACAGGGTTGGGATGAAAAACTGTTTTTT
.,TRBV27,.,TRBJ2-4,CASSSPGAFNYGQYF,TGTGCCAGCAGTTCCCCAGGGGCTTTTAACTACGGGCAGTACTTC
TRBD2,TRBV29-1,few,TRBJ2-5,CSVRTSAGETQYF,TGCAGCGTTCGGACTAGCGCGGGGGAGACCCAGTACTTC
.,TRBV7-9,.,TRBJ2-7,CARSHRGGDEQYF,TGTGCCCGCAGCCACCGGGGTGGCGACGAGCAGTACTTC
.,TRBV7-2,.,TRBJ1-2,CASRVRGGLQGYTF,TGTGCCAGCAGAGTAAGGGGAGGCTTGCAAGGCTACACCTTC
TRBD1,TRBV5-1,.,TRBJ1-1,CASRQGLDTEAFF,TGCGCCAGTAGACAGGGATTGGACACTGAAGCTTTCTTT
TRBD2,TRBV7-2,once,TRBJ2-1,CASSFNGGNEQFF,TGTGCCAGCAGCTTTAACGGGGGGAACGAGCAGTTCTTC
TRBD2,TRBV12-3/TRBV12-4,.,TRBJ2-1,CASSVTSGANEQFF,TGTGCCAGCAGTGTGACTAGCGGAGCTAATGAGCAGTTCTTC
.,TRBV3-1,.,TRBJ1-2,CASSQLNGGYTF,TGTGCCAGCAGCCAGTTGAACGGTGGCTACACCTTC
TRBD2,TRBV27,once,TRBJ2-1,CASSFQAGAYNEQFF,TGTGCCAGCAGTTTTCAAGCGGGAGCTTACAATGAGCAGTTCTTC
TRBD2,TRBV20-1,.,TRBJ2-7,CSAESGSGRYEQYF,TGCAGTGCTGAAAGCGGGAGCGGTAGGTACGAGCAGTACTTC
TRBD2,TRBV29-1,few,TRBJ2-1,CSVDNGRSYNEQFF,TGCAGCGTTGACAACGGGAGGTCATACAATGAGCAGTTCTTC
.,TRBV9,once,TRBJ2-3,CASSVSQRRSTDTQYF,TGTGCCAGCAGCGTTTCCCAGCGGCGGAGCACAGATACGCAGTATTTT
.,TRBV29-1,.,TRBJ2-1,CSVEGSRNTYNEQFF,TGCAGCGTTGAGGGTTCTAGGAACACCTACAATGAGCAGTTCTTC
.,TRBV29-1,.,TRBJ1-1,CSLTGLGYGGPNTEAFF,TGCAGCCTAACTGGATTGGGTTATGGGGGGCCGAACACTGAAGCTTTCTTT
TRBD2,TRBV29-1,.,TRBJ2-1,CSVNQLAGGSGEQFF,TGCAGCGTAAATCAACTAGCGGGAGGGTCTGGTGAGCAGTTCTTC
.,TRBV27,.,TRBJ2-3,CASSSNRAGQTDTQYF,TGTGCCAGCAGTTCGAACAGGGCAGGACAGACAGATACGCAGTATTTT
.,TRBV10-3,.,TRBJ2-7,CAIKGGGYEQYF,TGTGCCATAAAGGGGGGGGGTTACGAGCAGTACTTC
.,TRBV5-5,few,TRBJ2-5,CASSLDSRDGETQYF,TGTGCCAGCAGCTTGGATTCCAGGGACGGAGAGACCCAGTACTTC
TRBD2,TRBV20-1,.,TRBJ2-7,CSASQLAGEYEQYF,TGCAGTGCTAGTCAACTAGCGGGAGAATACGAGCAGTACTTC
.,TRBV20-1,.,TRBJ1-5,CSASGGIGNQPQHF,TGCAGTGCTAGTGGGGGTATTGGCAATCAGCCCCAGCATTTT
TRBD2,TRBV30,.,TRBJ2-3,CAWSRGLAGYTQYF,TGTGCCTGGAGTCGGGGACTAGCAGGATATACGCAGTATTTT
TRBD1,TRBV7-2,.,TRBJ1-2,CASSFSWDSCGYTF,TGTGCCAGCAGCTTCTCTTGGGACAGCTGTGGCTACACCTTC
TRBD2,TRBV20-1,few,TRBJ2-5,CSARGTSLYQETQYF,TGCAGTGCTAGAGGGACTAGCTTGTACCAAGAGACCCAGTACTTC
.,TRBV12-3/TRBV12-4,once,TRBJ2-2,CASWGQGSTGELFF,TGTGCCAGCTGGGGGCAGGGAAGCACCGGGGAGCTGTTTTTT
.,TRBV28,many,TRBJ1-1,CASSLSTQGSRNTEAFF,TGTGCCAGCAGTTTATCCACACAGGGTTCGCGGAACACTGAAGCTTTCTTT
.,TRBV4-3,.,TRBJ2-1,CASSQDQWGRDNEQFF,TGCGCCAGCAGCCAAGATCAGTGGGGGAGAGACAATGAGCAGTTCTTC
TRBD2,TRBV6-2/TRBV6-3,.,TRBJ2-7,CASTNPGLATYEQYF,TGTGCCAGCACAAATCCGGGACTAGCGACCTACGAGCAGTACTTC
TRBD1,TRBV20-1,few,TRBJ1-6,CSARDSGPTGYESPLHF,TGCAGTGCTAGAGATTCGGGCCCGACAGGGTACGAATCACCCCTCCACTTT
TRBD2,TRBV7-2,.,TRBJ2-7,CASSGRGSSDEQYF,TGTGCCAGCAGCGGGCGCGGGAGTTCAGACGAGCAGTACTTC
TRBD2,TRBV6-5,.,TRBJ2-1,CASTWGLAGAGEQFF,TGTGCCAGCACTTGGGGACTAGCGGGAGCCGGTGAGCAGTTCTTC
TRBD1,TRBV12-3/TRBV12-4,.,TRBJ2-2,CASSVGQANTGELFF,TGTGCCAGCAGTGTCGGACAGGCAAACACCGGGGAGCTGTTTTTT
.,TRBV10-3,many,TRBJ2-1,CAITPGPYNEQFF,TGTGCCATCACCCCGGGGCCCTACAATGAGCAGTTCTTC
.,TRBV4-2,.,TRBJ2-3,CASSRQGGDTQYF,TGTGCCAGCAGTCGACAGGGAGGAGATACGCAGTATTTT
.,TRBV29-1,.,TRBJ2-5,CSIVPPHFKETQYF,TGCAGCATTGTCCCGCCCCACTTCAAAGAGACCCAGTACTTC
.,TRBV12-3/TRBV12-4,.,TRBJ2-7,CASSLAGRLARSYEQYF,TGTGCCAGCAGTTTAGCGGGGCGGCTAGCACGGTCCTACGAGCAGTACTTC